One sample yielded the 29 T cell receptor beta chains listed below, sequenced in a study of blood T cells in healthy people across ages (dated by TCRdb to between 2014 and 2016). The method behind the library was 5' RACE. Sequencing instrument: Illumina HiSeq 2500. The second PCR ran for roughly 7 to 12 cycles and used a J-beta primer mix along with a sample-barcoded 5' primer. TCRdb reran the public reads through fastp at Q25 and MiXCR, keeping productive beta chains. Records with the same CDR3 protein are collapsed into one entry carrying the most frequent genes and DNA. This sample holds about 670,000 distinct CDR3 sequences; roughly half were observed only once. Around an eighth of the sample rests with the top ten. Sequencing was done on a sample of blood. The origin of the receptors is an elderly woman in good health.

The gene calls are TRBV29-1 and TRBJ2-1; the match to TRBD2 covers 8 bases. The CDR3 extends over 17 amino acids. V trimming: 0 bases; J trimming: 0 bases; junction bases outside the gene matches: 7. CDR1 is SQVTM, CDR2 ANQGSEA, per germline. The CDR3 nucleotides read TGCAGCGTTGAAGATCGGCTAGCGGGCCCCTCCTACAATGAGCAGTTCTTC. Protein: CSVEDRLAGPSYNEQFF.

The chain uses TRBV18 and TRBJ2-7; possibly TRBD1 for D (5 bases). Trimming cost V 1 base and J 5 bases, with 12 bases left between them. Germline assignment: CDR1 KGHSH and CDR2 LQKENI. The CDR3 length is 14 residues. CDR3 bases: TGTGCCAGCTCACCACGACAGAACAGTGACGAGCAGTACTTC. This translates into CASSPRQNSDEQYF.

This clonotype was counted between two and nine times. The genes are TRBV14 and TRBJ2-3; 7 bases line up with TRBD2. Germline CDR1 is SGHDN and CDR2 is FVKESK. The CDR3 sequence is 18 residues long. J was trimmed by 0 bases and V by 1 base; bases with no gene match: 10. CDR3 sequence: CASSQVRRGSSSTDTQYF. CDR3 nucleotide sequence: TGTGCCAGCAGCCAAGTCCGGCGGGGGTCTTCTAGCACAGATACGCAGTATTTT.

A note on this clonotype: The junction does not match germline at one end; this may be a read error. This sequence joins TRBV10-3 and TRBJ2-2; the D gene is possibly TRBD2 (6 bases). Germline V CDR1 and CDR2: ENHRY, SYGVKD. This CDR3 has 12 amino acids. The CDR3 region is CAIWRDPGGLFF. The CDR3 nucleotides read TGTGCCATCTGGAGGGACCCCGGGGGGCTGTTTTTT.

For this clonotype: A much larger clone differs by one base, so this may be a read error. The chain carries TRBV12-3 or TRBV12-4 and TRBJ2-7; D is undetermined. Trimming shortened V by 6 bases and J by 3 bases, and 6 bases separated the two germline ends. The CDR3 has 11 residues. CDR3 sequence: CASSRRYEQYF. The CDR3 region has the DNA TGTGCCAGCAGCCGACGCTACGAGCAGTACTTC.

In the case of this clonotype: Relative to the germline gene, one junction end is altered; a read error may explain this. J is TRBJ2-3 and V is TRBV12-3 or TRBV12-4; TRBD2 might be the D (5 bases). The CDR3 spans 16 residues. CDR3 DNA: TGTGCCAGCAGACCACCGATCAGAGGGCGGGCAGATGCGCAGTATTTT. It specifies CASRPPIRGRADAQYF.

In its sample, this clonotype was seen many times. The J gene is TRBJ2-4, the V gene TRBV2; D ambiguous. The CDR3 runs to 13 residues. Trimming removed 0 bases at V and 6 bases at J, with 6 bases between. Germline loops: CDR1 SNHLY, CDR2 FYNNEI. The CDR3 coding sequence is TGTGCCAGCAGTGAAGCCGCCGGAAACATTCAGTACTTC. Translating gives CASSEAAGNIQYF. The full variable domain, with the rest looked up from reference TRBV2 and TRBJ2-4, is EPEVTQTPSHQVTQMGQEVILRCVPISNHLYFYWYRQILGQKVEFLVSFYNNEISEKSEIFDDQFSVERPDGSNFTLKIRSTKLEDSAMYFCASSEAAGNIQYFGAGTRLSVL.

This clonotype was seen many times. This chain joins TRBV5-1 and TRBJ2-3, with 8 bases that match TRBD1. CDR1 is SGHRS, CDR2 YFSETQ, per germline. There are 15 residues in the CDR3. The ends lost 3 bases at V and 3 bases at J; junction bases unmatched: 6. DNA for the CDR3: TGCGCCAGCAGCTCGACAGGGGTTTTGACAGATACGCAGTATTTT. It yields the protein CASSSTGVLTDTQYF.

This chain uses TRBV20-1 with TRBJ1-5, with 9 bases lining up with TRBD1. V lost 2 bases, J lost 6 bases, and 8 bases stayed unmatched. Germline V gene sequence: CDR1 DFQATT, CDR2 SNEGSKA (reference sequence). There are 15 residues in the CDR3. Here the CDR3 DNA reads TGCAGTGCTAGAATCGACAGGGGGGAAGGTCAGCCCCAGCATTTT. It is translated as CSARIDRGEGQPQHF.

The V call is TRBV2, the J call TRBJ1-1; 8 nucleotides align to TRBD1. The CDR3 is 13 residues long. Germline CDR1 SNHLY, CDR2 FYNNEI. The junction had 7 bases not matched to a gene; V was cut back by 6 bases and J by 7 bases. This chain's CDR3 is CASRGQGEGEAFF. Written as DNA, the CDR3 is TGTGCCAGCAGAGGACAGGGAGAAGGTGAAGCTTTCTTT.

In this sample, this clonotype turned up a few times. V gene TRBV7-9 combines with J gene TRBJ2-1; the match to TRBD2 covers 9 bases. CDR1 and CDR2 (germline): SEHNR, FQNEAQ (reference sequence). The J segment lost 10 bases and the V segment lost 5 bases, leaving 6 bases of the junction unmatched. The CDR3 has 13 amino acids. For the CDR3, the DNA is TGTGCCAGCAGCGTAGTAGCGGGGGTGGAGCAGTTCTTC. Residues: CASSVVAGVEQFF.

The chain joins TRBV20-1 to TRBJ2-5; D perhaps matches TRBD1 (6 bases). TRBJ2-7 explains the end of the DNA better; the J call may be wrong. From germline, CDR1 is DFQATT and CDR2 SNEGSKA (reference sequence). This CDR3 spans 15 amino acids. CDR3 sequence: CSARDPGRRGYEQYF. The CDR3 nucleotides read TGCAGTGCTAGAGATCCAGGGAGAAGGGGGTACGAGCAGTACTTC.

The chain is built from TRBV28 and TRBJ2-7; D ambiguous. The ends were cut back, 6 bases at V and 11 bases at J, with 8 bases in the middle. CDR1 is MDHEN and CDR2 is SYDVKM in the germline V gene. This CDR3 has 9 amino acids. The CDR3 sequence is CASRGWKYF. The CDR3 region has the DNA TGTGCCAGCAGGGGTTGGAAGTACTTC. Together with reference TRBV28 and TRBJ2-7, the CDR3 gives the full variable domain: DVKVTQSSRYLVKRTGEKVFLECVQDMDHENMFWYRQDPGLGLRLIYFSYDVKMKEKGDIPEGYSVSREKKERFSLILESASTNQTSMYLCASRGWKYFGPGTRLTVT.

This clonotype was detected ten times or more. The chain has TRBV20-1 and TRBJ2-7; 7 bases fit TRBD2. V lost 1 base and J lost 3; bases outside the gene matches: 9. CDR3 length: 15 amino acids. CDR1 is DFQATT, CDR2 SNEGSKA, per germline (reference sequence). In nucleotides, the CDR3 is TGCAGTGCTAGAGGTGGGGAGGGAGACTACTACGAGCAGTACTTC. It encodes CSARGGEGDYYEQYF.

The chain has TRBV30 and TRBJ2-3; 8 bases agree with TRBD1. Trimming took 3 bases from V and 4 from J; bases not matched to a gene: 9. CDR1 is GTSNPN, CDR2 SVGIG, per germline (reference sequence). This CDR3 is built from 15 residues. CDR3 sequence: CAWRSNRGWADTQYF. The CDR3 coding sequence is TGTGCCTGGAGGAGTAACAGGGGGTGGGCAGATACGCAGTATTTT.

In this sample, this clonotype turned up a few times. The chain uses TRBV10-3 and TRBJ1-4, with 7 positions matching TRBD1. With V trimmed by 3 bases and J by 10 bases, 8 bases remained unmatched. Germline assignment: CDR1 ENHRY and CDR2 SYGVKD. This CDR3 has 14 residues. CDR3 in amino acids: CAISDGTGDRKLFF. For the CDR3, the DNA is TGTGCCATCAGTGATGGTACAGGGGACCGAAAACTGTTTTTT.

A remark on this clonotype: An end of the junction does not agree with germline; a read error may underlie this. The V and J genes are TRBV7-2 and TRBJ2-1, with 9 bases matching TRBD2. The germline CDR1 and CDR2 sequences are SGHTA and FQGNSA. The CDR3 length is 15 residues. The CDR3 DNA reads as TGTGCCAGCAGTCCCCAGCGGGGGGAATACAGTGAGCAGTTCTTC. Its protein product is CASSPQRGEYSEQFF.

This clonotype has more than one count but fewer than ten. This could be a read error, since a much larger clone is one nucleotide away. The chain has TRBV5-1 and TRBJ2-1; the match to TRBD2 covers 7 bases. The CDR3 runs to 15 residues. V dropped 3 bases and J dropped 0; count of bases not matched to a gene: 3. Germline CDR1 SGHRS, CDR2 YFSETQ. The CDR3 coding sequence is TGCGCCAGCAGCTGGGCGGGGGACTCCTACAATGAGCAGTTCTTC. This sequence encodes CASSWAGDSYNEQFF. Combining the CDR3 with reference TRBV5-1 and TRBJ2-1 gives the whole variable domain KAGVTQTPRYLIKTRGQQVTLSCSPISGHRSVSWYQQTPGQGLQFLFEYFSETQRNKGNFPGRFSGRQFSNSRSEMNVSTLELGDSALYLCASSWAGDSYNEQFFGPGTRLTVL.

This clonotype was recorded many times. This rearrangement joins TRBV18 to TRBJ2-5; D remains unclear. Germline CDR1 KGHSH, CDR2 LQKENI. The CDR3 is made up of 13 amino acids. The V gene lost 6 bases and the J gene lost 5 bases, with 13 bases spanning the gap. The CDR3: CASSPSQPETQYF. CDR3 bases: TGTGCCAGCTCGCCTTCTCAGCCGGAGACCCAGTACTTC.

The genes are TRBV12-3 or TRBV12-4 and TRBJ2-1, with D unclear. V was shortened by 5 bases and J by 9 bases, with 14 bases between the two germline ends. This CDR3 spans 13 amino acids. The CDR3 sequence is CASSPDNGGEQFF. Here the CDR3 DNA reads TGTGCCAGCAGTCCAGACAACGGCGGTGAGCAGTTCTTC.

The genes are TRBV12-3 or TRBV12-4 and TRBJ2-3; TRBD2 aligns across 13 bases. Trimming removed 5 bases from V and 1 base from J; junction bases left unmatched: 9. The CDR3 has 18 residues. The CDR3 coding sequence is TGTGCCAGCAGTGGGTGGACTAGCGGGGGTGAGGGCACAGATACGCAGTATTTT. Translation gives CASSGWTSGGEGTDTQYF.

CDR3 residues: CASRRTSGRLSYNEQFF. The CDR3 DNA is TGTGCCAGCAGACGGACTAGCGGGAGATTATCCTACAATGAGCAGTTCTTC. J is TRBJ2-1 and V is TRBV7-9, with 13 bases aligning to TRBD2. Unmatched junction bases numbered 6, after V lost 6 bases and J lost 1 base. Germline CDR1 is SEHNR and CDR2 is FQNEAQ (reference sequence). There are 17 residues in the CDR3.

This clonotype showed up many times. CDR3 region: CASNVAGSTDTQYF. The CDR3 bases are TGTGCCAGCAACGTAGCGGGTAGCACAGATACGCAGTATTTT. The genes are TRBV2 and TRBJ2-3; 7 nucleotides match TRBD2. The CDR3 totals 14 residues. The ends lost 7 bases at V and 0 bases at J; junction bases unmatched: 4. Germline lookup yields CDR1 SNHLY and CDR2 FYNNEI.

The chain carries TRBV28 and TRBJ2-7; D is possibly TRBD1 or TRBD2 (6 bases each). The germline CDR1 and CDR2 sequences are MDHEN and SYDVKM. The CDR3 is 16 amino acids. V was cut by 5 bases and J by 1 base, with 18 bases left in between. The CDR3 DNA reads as TGTGCCAGCAGTCTCGGGGGCCCCTCGGAGTCCTACGAGCAGTACTTC. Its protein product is CASSLGGPSESYEQYF.

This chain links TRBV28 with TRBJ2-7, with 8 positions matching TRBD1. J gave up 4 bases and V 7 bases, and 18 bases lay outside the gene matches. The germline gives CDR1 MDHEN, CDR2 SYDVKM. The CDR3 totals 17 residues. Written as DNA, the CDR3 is TGTGCCAGCACAACCTTGGCAGTCCGGGACAGGTTATACGAGCAGTACTTC. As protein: CASTTLAVRDRLYEQYF.

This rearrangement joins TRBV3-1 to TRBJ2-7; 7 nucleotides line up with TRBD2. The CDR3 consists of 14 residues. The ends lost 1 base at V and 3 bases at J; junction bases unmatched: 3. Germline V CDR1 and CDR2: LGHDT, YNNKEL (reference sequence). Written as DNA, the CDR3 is TGTGCCAGCAGCCAAGGGACTAGTCACTACGAGCAGTACTTC. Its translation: CASSQGTSHYEQYF.

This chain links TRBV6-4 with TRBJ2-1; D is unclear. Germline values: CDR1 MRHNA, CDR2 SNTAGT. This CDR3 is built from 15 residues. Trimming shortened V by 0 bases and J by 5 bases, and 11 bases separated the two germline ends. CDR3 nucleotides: TGTGCCAGCAGTGACTCTTCACGTAATCACAATGAGCAGTTCTTC. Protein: CASSDSSRNHNEQFF.

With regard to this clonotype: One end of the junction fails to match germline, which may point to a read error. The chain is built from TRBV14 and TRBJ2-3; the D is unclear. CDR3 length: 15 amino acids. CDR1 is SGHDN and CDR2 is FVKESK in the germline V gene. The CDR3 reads CAGSQRLPSTDTQYF. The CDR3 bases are TGTGCCGGCAGCCAACGGCTACCTAGCACAGATACGCAGTATTTT.

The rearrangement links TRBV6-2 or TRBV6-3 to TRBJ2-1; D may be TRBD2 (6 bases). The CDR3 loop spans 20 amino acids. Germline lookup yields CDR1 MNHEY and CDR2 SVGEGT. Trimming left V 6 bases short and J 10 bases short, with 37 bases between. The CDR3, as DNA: TGTGCCAGCAGAGTTACTGGTGGGGTTGGGACTCAGACAAAAAGAAACGAGCAGTTCTTC. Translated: CASRVTGGVGTQTKRNEQFF.